This T cell receptor (beta chain) was identified in a study of T cell repertoires in cytomegalovirus infection. Background on the study: Selected CMV epitopes included recently identified HLA-C-restricted ones as well as well-studied HLA-B-restricted ones. CMV infection together with matching HLA type was indicated by public TCR beta signatures. Study outcomes and limitations: Cumulative frequency (of public TCR beta family members) identified carriers of CMV plus the relevant HLA. In two of eight donors, the top clonotype was HLA-C-restricted CMV-specific.

TCRdb itself ran the reads through MiXCR, one entry per CDR3 protein. Here the sample spans 600,000 to 700,000 distinct CDR3 sequences, around a third being singletons. In this sample, this clonotype turned up a few times. Its antigen is as yet unknown. This sequence was found in a human donor in good health (CMV status not recorded). Some clones in this sample may be carry-over from other donors' samples. The sample here was cultured PBMCs, taken from culture after CMV antigen stimulation.

CDR3 in amino acids: CASSIEHRTYGPQHF. CDR3 nucleotide sequence: TGTGCCAGTAGTATAGAACACAGGACTTACGGGCCCCAGCATTTT. The chain is built from TRBV19 and TRBJ1-5, with a possible D match to TRBD1 (5 bases). CDR3 length equals 15 residues. With 0 bases removed from V and 9 bases from J, the gap between germline ends came to 15 bases. Per germline, CDR1 LNHDA and CDR2 SQIVND (reference sequence).